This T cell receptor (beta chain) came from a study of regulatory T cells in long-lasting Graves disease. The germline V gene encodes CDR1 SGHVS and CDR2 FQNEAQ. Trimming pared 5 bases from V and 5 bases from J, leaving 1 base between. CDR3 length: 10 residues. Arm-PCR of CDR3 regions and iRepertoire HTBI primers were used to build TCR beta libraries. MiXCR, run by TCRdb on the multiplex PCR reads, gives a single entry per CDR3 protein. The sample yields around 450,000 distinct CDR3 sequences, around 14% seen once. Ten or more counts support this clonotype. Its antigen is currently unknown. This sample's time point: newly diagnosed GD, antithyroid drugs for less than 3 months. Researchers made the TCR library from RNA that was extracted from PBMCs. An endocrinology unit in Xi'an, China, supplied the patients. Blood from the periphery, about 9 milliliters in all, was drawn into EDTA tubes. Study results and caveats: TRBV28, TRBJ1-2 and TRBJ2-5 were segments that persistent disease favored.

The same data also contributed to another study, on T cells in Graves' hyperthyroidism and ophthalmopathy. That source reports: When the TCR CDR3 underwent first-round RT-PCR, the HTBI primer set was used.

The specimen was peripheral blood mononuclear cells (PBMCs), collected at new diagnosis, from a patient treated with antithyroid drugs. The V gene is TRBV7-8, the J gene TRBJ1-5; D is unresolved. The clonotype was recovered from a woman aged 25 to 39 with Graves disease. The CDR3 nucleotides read TGTGCCAGCAGCCATCAGCCCCAGCATTTT. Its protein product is CASSHQPQHF.